The present entry profiles one TCR beta chain with its context. The data originate from a study of T cells expressing NK-cell markers. Germline V gives CDR1 SGHAT, CDR2 FQNNGV. The CDR3 extends over 17 amino acids. TCRdb re-called the 5' RACE reads and shows each CDR3 protein once, DNA omitted. The ten top clones account for approximately 12%, within a sample of over 120,000 distinct CDR3 sequences. The receptor was isolated from a man between 18 and 29 years old in good health. Sequences were obtained from blood T cells: a sorted CD56 or NKG2C T cell subset, CD4+ or CD8+ T cells, or bulk PBMC T cells (not recorded which). The chain is built from TRBV11-2 and TRBJ2-1; no DNA is available, so the TRBD2 call from TCRdb remains unchecked. Here the CDR3 reads CASSLEPGLRWGNEQFF.